This passage covers 17 T cell receptor beta chains from one sample sequenced in a study of T-cell reconstitution after alpha-beta-depleted transplantation in children. Unique molecular identifiers were used to barcode this TCRbeta library. One entry per CDR3 protein, called by TCRdb with MiXCR from the PCR reads. Here the sample spans more than 250,000 distinct CDR3 sequences, about 10% being singletons. The sequencing here drew on PBMCs from the stem cell graft donor, taken from the stem cell graft. These receptors were collected from a human donor who donated a stem cell graft to a child with SCID.

This clonotype came up many times. The V and J genes are TRBV4-1 and TRBJ2-2; D is unclear. Germline V gene data show CDR1 as MGHRA and CDR2 as YSYEKL. Deletions cut 2 bases from V and 4 bases from J, with 11 bases between. CDR3 length equals 15 residues. CDR3 nucleotides: TGCGCCAGCAGCCAACCACTGAGTCCCACCGGGGAGCTGTTTTTT. Translation: CASSQPLSPTGELFF.

The V call is TRBV29-1, the J call TRBJ2-5; TRBD2 agrees at 8 bases. Germline loops: CDR1 SQVTM, CDR2 ANQGSEA. This CDR3 region has 15 residues. The J segment lost 4 bases and the V segment lost 4 bases, leaving 11 bases of the junction unmatched. The CDR3 region has the DNA TGCAGCGTTGCGCCCCTCTCGGGGGGGGGAGAGACCCAGTACTTC. Translating gives CSVAPLSGGGETQYF. Filled out from reference TRBV29-1 and TRBJ2-5, the complete variable domain reads SAVISQKPSRDICQRGTSLTIQCQVDSQVTMMFWYRQQPGQSLTLIATANQGSEATYESGFVIDKFPISRPNLTFSTLTVSNMSPEDSSIYLCSVAPLSGGGETQYFGPGTRLLVL.

This rearrangement joins TRBV27 to TRBJ1-4; D not resolved. The CDR3 covers 15 residues. V was cut by 0 bases and J by 5 bases, with 10 bases left in between. Germline CDR1 is MNHEY and CDR2 is SMNVEV (reference sequence). CDR3 nucleotides: TGTGCCAGCAGTTTATCACGAGCGGGGAATGAAAAACTGTTTTTT. This gives the protein CASSLSRAGNEKLFF.

The V call is TRBV6-1, the J call TRBJ2-4, with 7 bases lining up with TRBD1. Germline CDR1 and CDR2: MNHNS and SASEGT. V shed 6 bases, J shed 6 bases, and the junction held 8 bases outside the gene matches. The CDR3 is 14 residues long. The CDR3 nucleotides read TGTGCCAGCAGGAAAGGACAGGAGAGAAACATTCAGTACTTC. Its translation: CASRKGQERNIQYF.

Only a few counts were recorded for this clonotype. The gene calls are TRBV5-5 and TRBJ2-7, with 7 bases matching TRBD1. The ends lost 6 bases at V and 2 bases at J; junction bases unmatched: 8. This CDR3 comprises 14 residues. CDR1 and CDR2 (germline): SGHKS, YYEKEE (reference sequence). The CDR3 DNA sequence: TGTGCCAGCAAAGCCGACAGGGATCCCTACGAGCAGTACTTC. Translated: CASKADRDPYEQYF.

This clonotype was seen a few times. The chain couples TRBV20-1 to TRBJ1-1, with 8 bases aligning to TRBD1. V trimming: 5 bases; J trimming: 8 bases; junction bases outside the gene matches: 10. The CDR3 loop spans 13 amino acids. Germline CDR1 DFQATT, CDR2 SNEGSKA (reference sequence). The CDR3 DNA reads TGCAGTGCTGACCCTAGACAGGGGAGCGAAGCTTTCTTT. Amino acids: CSADPRQGSEAFF.

The chain combines TRBV10-3 with TRBJ2-2; D remains unclear. V was cut by 0 bases and J by 5 bases, with 13 bases left in between. The CDR3 contains 16 residues. Germline V gives CDR1 ENHRY, CDR2 SYGVKD. The CDR3 DNA reads TGTGCCATCAGTGAGTCCCTGGCATGGGAAACCGGGGAGCTGTTTTTT. Translation: CAISESLAWETGELFF.

The V gene is TRBV9, the J gene TRBJ2-5; 10 bases fit TRBD1. There are 16 residues in the CDR3. V gave up 3 bases and J gave up 5 bases; unmatched junction bases: 10. CDR1 and CDR2 (germline): SGDLS, YYNGEE. The CDR3 region is CASSGRPDRGLETQYF. The DNA for the CDR3 is TGTGCCAGCAGCGGCCGACCGGACAGGGGGTTGGAGACCCAGTACTTC.

This clonotype was detected a few times. The chain links TRBV3-1 to TRBJ1-4; D remains ambiguous. The germline V gene has CDR1 LGHDT and CDR2 YNNKEL (reference sequence). The CDR3 loop spans 13 amino acids. V lost 0 bases and J 8 bases, leaving 7 bases between the germline ends. Written as DNA, the CDR3 is TGTGCCAGCAGCCAAGATAGCGGCGAAAAACTGTTTTTT. It yields the protein CASSQDSGEKLFF.

This clonotype was recorded many times. The V gene is TRBV5-1, the J gene TRBJ1-2; a possible D gene is TRBD1 (6 bases). Trimming took 0 bases from V and 2 from J, leaving 17 bases between them. Germline CDR1 and CDR2: SGHRS and YFSETQ. The CDR3 totals 17 residues. The CDR3 DNA reads TGCGCCAGCAGCTTGGGCGGGGACATACGTTGGAACTATGGCTACACCTTC. This sequence encodes CASSLGGDIRWNYGYTF. Filled out from reference TRBV5-1 and TRBJ1-2, the complete variable domain reads KAGVTQTPRYLIKTRGQQVTLSCSPISGHRSVSWYQQTPGQGLQFLFEYFSETQRNKGNFPGRFSGRQFSNSRSEMNVSTLELGDSALYLCASSLGGDIRWNYGYTFGSGTRLTVV.

This clonotype was seen more than once but under ten times. The chain joins TRBV5-1 to TRBJ1-2, with 8 bases aligning to TRBD1. Germline trimming cut 4 bases from V and 0 bases from J; bases unmatched to any gene: 5. The CDR3 is 15 amino acids. CDR1 and CDR2 from the germline V gene are SGHRS and YFSETQ. CDR3: CASSPQGQANYGYTF. Here the CDR3 DNA reads TGCGCCAGCAGCCCCCAGGGACAGGCTAACTATGGCTACACCTTC.

This chain uses TRBV12-3 or TRBV12-4 with TRBJ1-5, with D perhaps matching TRBD1 (6 bases). The length of the CDR3 is 15 residues. With 7 bases removed from V and 6 bases from J, the gap between germline ends came to 19 bases. The CDR3 coding sequence is TGTGCCAGCAAACGCGAAGGGGGGATTAGTCAGCCCCAGCATTTT. Protein sequence: CASKREGGISQPQHF.

The chain couples TRBV7-9 to TRBJ1-5; possibly TRBD1 for D (5 bases). This CDR3 spans 13 amino acids. Looked up from germline, CDR1 is SEHNR and CDR2 is FQNEAQ (reference sequence). The germline V and J ends were trimmed by 7 bases and 5 bases, with 12 bases remaining between them. CDR3 in DNA: TGTGCCAGCAACGTGGGGGGTGATCAGCCCCAGCATTTT. Translated: CASNVGGDQPQHF.

This clonotype occurred a few times. The chain joins TRBV7-9 to TRBJ1-1, with D possibly matching TRBD1 (5 bases). This CDR3 region has 13 residues. Trimming cost V 10 bases and J 1 base, with 13 bases left between them. The germline gives CDR1 SEHNR, CDR2 FQNEAQ (reference sequence). The CDR3 is CAIQEVQNTEAFF. CDR3 nucleotide sequence: TGTGCCATACAGGAGGTGCAGAACACTGAAGCTTTCTTT.

This clonotype was counted at least ten times. The chain joins TRBV10-1 to TRBJ2-2; D gene uncertain. The CDR3 covers 13 residues. CDR1 is WNHNN, CDR2 SYGVQD, per germline (reference sequence). Deletions cut 0 bases from V and 7 bases from J, with 6 bases between. CDR3 loop: CASSESLRGELFF. CDR3 bases: TGCGCCAGCAGTGAGTCGCTCCGCGGGGAGCTGTTTTTT.

This clonotype was seen a handful of times. The chain recombines TRBV6-1 with TRBJ2-1, with D possibly matching TRBD2 (5 bases). CDR3 size: 15 residues. CDR1 is MNHNS and CDR2 is SASEGT in the germline V gene. Trimming took 6 bases from V and 1 from J, leaving 13 bases between them. This CDR3 is CASRLSAGSYNEQFF. The CDR3 coding sequence is TGTGCCAGCAGACTTAGCGCCGGATCCTACAATGAGCAGTTCTTC.

J is TRBJ2-5 and V is TRBV20-1, with TRBD1 as a possible D gene (6 bases). Germline V gene sequence: CDR1 DFQATT, CDR2 SNEGSKA (reference sequence). The CDR3 has 13 residues. Trimming stripped 6 bases from V and 6 bases from J, with 17 bases between. The CDR3 bases are TGCAGTGCCCGATGGGAAGGGGGAAAGACCCAGTACTTC. Translated: CSARWEGGKTQYF.